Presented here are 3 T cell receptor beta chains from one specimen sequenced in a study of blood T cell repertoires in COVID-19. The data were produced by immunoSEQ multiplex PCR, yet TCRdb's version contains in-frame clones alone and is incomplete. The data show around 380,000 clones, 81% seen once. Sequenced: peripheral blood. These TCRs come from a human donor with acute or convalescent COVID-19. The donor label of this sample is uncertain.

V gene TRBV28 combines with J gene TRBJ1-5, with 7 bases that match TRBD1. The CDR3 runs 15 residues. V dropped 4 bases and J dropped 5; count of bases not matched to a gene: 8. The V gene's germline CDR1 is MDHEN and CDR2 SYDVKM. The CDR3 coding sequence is TGTGCCAGCAGTTCACCGGGACAGAAATATCAGCCCCAGCATTTT. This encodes CASSSPGQKYQPQHF.

The CDR3 bases are TGTGCCAGTGGACAGGGGTTCGGAAAACTGTTTTTT. Its translation is CASGQGFGKLFF. The chain combines TRBV19 with TRBJ1-4; the match to TRBD1 covers 9 bases. CDR1 is LNHDA and CDR2 is SQIVND in the germline V gene (reference sequence). CDR3 length equals 12 residues. V shed 8 bases, J shed 10 bases, and the junction held 5 bases outside the gene matches.

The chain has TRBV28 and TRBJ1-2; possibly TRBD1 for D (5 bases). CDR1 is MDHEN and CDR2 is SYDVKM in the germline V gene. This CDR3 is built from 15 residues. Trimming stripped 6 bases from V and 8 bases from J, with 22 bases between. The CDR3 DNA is TGTGCCAGCAGCCGAAGGAGCGGGGCCCAAAGGGGCTACACCTTC. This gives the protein CASSRRSGAQRGYTF.